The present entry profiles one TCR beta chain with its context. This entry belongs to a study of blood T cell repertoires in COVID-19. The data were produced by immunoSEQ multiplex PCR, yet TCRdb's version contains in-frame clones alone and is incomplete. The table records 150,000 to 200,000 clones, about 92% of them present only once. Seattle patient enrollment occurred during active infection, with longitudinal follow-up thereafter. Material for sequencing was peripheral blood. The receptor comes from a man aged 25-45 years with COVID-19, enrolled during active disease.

CDR3 loop: CASSSRGQSYEQYF. As DNA, the CDR3 is TGTGCCAGCAGCTCCCGTGGACAGAGCTACGAGCAGTACTTC. The rearrangement joins TRBV7-2 to TRBJ2-7; D might be TRBD1 (6 bases). The length of the CDR3 is 14 residues. Germline CDR1 is SGHTA and CDR2 is FQGNSA. The V end was cut by 4 bases, the J end by 3 bases, with 13 bases between.